This passage covers 9 T cell receptor beta chains from one sample sequenced in a study of tumor and adjacent non-tumor tissue in lung cancer. Three rounds of nested PCR, following a modified ARM-PCR protocol, produced the TCRbeta library. TCRdb independently ran MiXCR on the multiplex PCR reads; one entry per CDR3 protein. The table lists approximately 79,000 distinct CDR3 sequences, about three fifths of them singletons, with roughly 15% in the top ten. This sample's RNA came from whole unsorted tissue. Material for sequencing was lung tumor tissue. The origin of the receptors is a man between 65 and 85 years old with non-small cell lung cancer.

The V call is TRBV19, the J call TRBJ2-1, with D perhaps matching TRBD1 or TRBD2 (5 bases each). V was cut by 0 bases and J by 4 bases, with 10 bases left in between. CDR3 length: 15 amino acids. Looked up from germline, CDR1 is LNHDA and CDR2 is SQIVND (reference sequence). The CDR3 loop is CASSIDVGAYNEQFF. CDR3 bases: TGTGCCAGTAGTATAGACGTCGGGGCTTACAATGAGCAGTTCTTC.

The CDR3 coding sequence is TGTGCCAGCAGTTGGACTAACGGGGGGAGTACCGGGGAGCTGTTTTTT. This codes for CASSWTNGGSTGELFF. The chain recombines TRBV2 with TRBJ2-2; 7 bases line up with TRBD2. The V and J ends lost 5 bases and 5 bases, in that order; junction bases with no gene match: 11. CDR1 and CDR2 (germline): SNHLY, FYNNEI. CDR3 size: 16 residues.

In the case of this clonotype: This clone may be a read error of a much larger clone one base away. V gene TRBV5-4 combines with J gene TRBJ2-7; 9 bases line up with TRBD2. The V gene's germline CDR1 is SGHNT and CDR2 YYREEE (reference sequence). CDR3 length: 14 residues. DNA of the CDR3: TGTGCCAGCAGCTTGGGTAGCGGGGGAAGCGAGCAGTGCTTC. Translation: CASSLGSGGSEQCF.

This clonotype turned up a few times. A read error may be the cause here, since a much bigger clone is one base away. The chain employs TRBV6-5 and TRBJ2-7; the match to TRBD1 covers 9 bases. Germline V lookup: CDR1 MNHEY, CDR2 SVGAGI. The CDR3 extends over 14 amino acids. CDR3 sequence: CVSRRGTGLYEQYF. CDR3 DNA: TGTGTCAGCAGAAGGGGGACAGGGCTCTACGAGCAGTACTTC.

Of note for this clonotype: A much larger clonotype is one base distant, so this may be a read error. The gene calls are TRBV5-1 and TRBJ2-7, with 10 bases identical to TRBD1. With V trimmed by 4 bases and J by 3 bases, 7 bases remained unmatched. Germline values: CDR1 SGHRS, CDR2 YFSETQ. CDR3 size: 15 residues. The CDR3 sequence: CASSQGQGNIYEQYF. The DNA of the CDR3 is TGCGCCAGCAGCCAGGGACAGGGGAACATCTACGAGCAGTACTTC.

Notes on this clonotype: Given a much more abundant clone one base away, this may be a read error. This chain joins TRBV5-4 and TRBJ1-2; 7 bases match TRBD1. V was pared by 8 bases and J by 8 bases, with 12 bases of the junction left unmatched. Germline loops: CDR1 SGHNT, CDR2 YYREEE (reference sequence). CDR3 length: 13 amino acids. CDR3 in amino acids: CASQGDTEGGYTF. CDR3 bases: TGTGCCAGTCAGGGGGACACCGAGGGGGGCTACACCTTC.

Worth noting for this clonotype: A junction boundary mismatches the germline segment, possibly from a read error. J is TRBJ2-5 and V is TRBV4-2; possible D gene TRBD2, 7 bases. Germline CDR1 is LGHNA and CDR2 is YNFKEQ. The CDR3 loop spans 13 amino acids. The CDR3 is CASSPGGRESQYF. In nucleotides, the CDR3 is TGTGCTAGCAGCCCCGGGGGGCGAGAGAGCCAGTACTTC.

Note on this clonotype: One junction end disagrees with the germline gene, perhaps due to a read error. The J gene is TRBJ2-2, the V gene TRBV11-2; TRBD2 might be the D (6 bases). The CDR3 runs 14 residues. The germline CDR1 and CDR2 sequences are SGHAT and FQNNGV. CDR3 sequence (DNA): TGTACCAGTAGCTTAGGCGGGAACACAGGGGAGCTGTTTTTT. Translating gives CTSSLGGNTGELFF. Based on the CDR3 plus reference TRBV11-2 and TRBJ2-2, the full variable domain is EAGVAQSPRYKIIEKRQSVAFWCNPISGHATLYWYQQILGQGPKLLIQFQNNGVVDDSQLPKDRFSAERLKGVDSTLKIQPAKLEDSAVYLCTSSLGGNTGELFFGEGSRLTVL.

This clonotype occurred once. The chain recombines TRBV11-2 with TRBJ2-5; D is ambiguous. The germline gives CDR1 SGHAT, CDR2 FQNNGV. V was shortened by 4 bases and J by 5 bases, with 8 bases between the two germline ends. The CDR3 extends over 12 amino acids. CDR3: CASSWLAETQYF. The CDR3 region has the DNA TGTGCCAGCAGCTGGCTGGCGGAGACCCAGTACTTC.